Below, one T cell receptor (beta chain) is given with its context. These data originate in a study of technical replicates of blood from several donors. Generated by immunoSEQ multiplex PCR, the TCRdb table keeps only in-frame clones and is missing some. The repertoire holds 85,000 to 100,000 clones, with more than 90% as singletons. Per the germline V gene, CDR1 is SGHRS and CDR2 is YFSETQ. Trimming removed 6 bases from V and 6 bases from J, with 16 bases in between. The CDR3 extends over 14 amino acids. J is TRBJ1-5 and V is TRBV5-1, with D uncertain. The receptor was derived from a human donor in good health. Sequencing was performed on T cells isolated from PBMCs. The CDR3 nucleotides are TGCGCCAGCAAGGTCGACCTGAGCGGTCAGCCCCAGCATTTT. Amino acid sequence: CASKVDLSGQPQHF. Full variable domain (outside the CDR3, taken from reference TRBV5-1 and TRBJ1-5): KAGVTQTPRYLIKTRGQQVTLSCSPISGHRSVSWYQQTPGQGLQFLFEYFSETQRNKGNFPGRFSGRQFSNSRSEMNVSTLELGDSALYLCASKVDLSGQPQHFGDGTRLSIL.